The present entry profiles one T cell receptor (beta chain) with its context. Its antigen is unidentified. The table came from immunoSEQ multiplex PCR; TCRdb's copy has only in-frame clones and leaves some out. This sample's table reports several thousand clones. This entry belongs to a study of synovial regulatory T cells in juvenile arthritis. Findings and caveats of the study: iaTreg TCR repertoires were largely private across patients and partially overlapped synovial Teff and blood CPL.

The sample consisted of Treg cells from blood. Subset described: remaining (HLA-DR-negative) circulating blood Treg cells. The receptor's source is a donor younger than 35 with juvenile idiopathic arthritis.

The CDR3 reads CASSYRGLPYEQYF. The rearrangement links TRBV6-5 to TRBJ2-7; the TRBD1 assignment by TCRdb is unverifiable without DNA. The CDR3 loop spans 14 amino acids. This entry has no DNA. CDR1 is MNHEY, CDR2 SVGAGI, per germline.